This TCR beta chain was captured in a study of type 1 regulatory T cells. Study at large: An in vitro protocol generated T-allo10, a Tr1-enriched, alloantigen-specific CD4 T cell product.

TCRdb re-called the reads through MiXCR, storing one row per CDR3 protein. This table has 80,000 to 100,000 distinct CDR3 sequences, roughly 28% appearing once. The V gene lost 6 bases and the J gene lost 0 bases, with 5 bases spanning the gap. CDR3 length: 12 residues. The receptor was derived from a human donor in good health. The chain combines TRBV12-3 or TRBV12-4 with TRBJ1-2; D gene ambiguous. The sequencing input was CD4+ T cells, either the whole sample or a sorted fraction (not recorded which). CDR3 DNA sequence: TGTGCCAGCAGCCGTCCTAACTATGGCTACACCTTC. This translates into CASSRPNYGYTF.